This is a list of T cell receptor beta chains from one sample in a study of long-term antiretroviral therapy in people with HIV. Data came from immunoSEQ multiplex PCR; TCRdb stores just in-frame clones and leaves some out. The repertoire holds 30,000 to 35,000 clones, with roughly 74% as singletons. The sample was unsorted PBMCs, taken 3 years after starting antiretroviral therapy. Every receptor here comes from a man between 50 and 59 years old with HIV. CDR3s include the opening cysteine and the closing phenylalanine or tryptophan. D genes are given only for firm matches. The size of a clone is reported for some rows only, either as once, few or many, or as a class for expanded clones.

J	D	V	size	DNA	CDR3
TRBJ2-3	TRBD2	TRBV10-1	.	TGCGCCAGCAGTGCCTCGACTAGCGGGGTCACAGATACGCAGTATTTT	CASSASTSGVTDTQYF
TRBJ2-1	.	TRBV7-8	.	TGTGCCAGCAGTTCGGGACCGACCTACAATGAGCAGTTCTTC	CASSSGPTYNEQFF
TRBJ1-5	.	TRBV19	once	TGTGCCAGTAGTAGGGGAGATAGCAATCAGCCCCAGCATTTT	CASSRGDSNQPQHF
TRBJ1-6	.	TRBV5-1	few	TGCGCCAGCAGCTTGGAACAGAGCCGCTCACCCCTCCACTTT	CASSLEQSRSPLHF
TRBJ2-3	.	TRBV7-9	once	TGTGCCAGCAGCTTAGGGGTGACTAGACTACTGCCCACAGATACGCAGTATTTT	CASSLGVTRLLPTDTQYF
TRBJ1-5	TRBD1	TRBV10-2	.	TGCGCCAGCAGTGAGGCCGGGACAGTCAATCAGCCCCAGCATTTT	CASSEAGTVNQPQHF
TRBJ2-7	.	TRBV15	once	TGTGCCACCAGCTGGGCAGGGGCATCCTACGAGCAGTACTTC	CATSWAGASYEQYF
TRBJ1-2	.	TRBV5-5	few	TGTGCCAGCATCTTAAACGCCCGGGGCGGCTATGGCTACACCTTC	CASILNARGGYGYTF
TRBJ2-4	TRBD2	TRBV4-2	.	TGTGCCAGCAGCCAAGGGGTGGGGCGGGGGGGCCCGGGCATTCAGTACTTC	CASSQGVGRGGPGIQYF
TRBJ1-5	.	TRBV7-9	.	TGTGCCAGCAGCTTAGACGCTGCGAGGGGATACAATCAGCCCCAGCATTTT	CASSLDAARGYNQPQHF
TRBJ2-7	TRBD1	TRBV4-3	.	TGCGCCAGCAGCCAAGGACAGGGCTACTCCTACGAGCAGTACTTC	CASSQGQGYSYEQYF
TRBJ2-2	.	TRBV21-1	few	TGTGCCAGCAGGCCAGCAAGACGGCTTGGACCCGGGGAGCTGTTTTTT	CASRPARRLGPGELFF
TRBJ2-2	TRBD2	TRBV4-1	.	TGCGCCAGCAGCCCGGGACTAGCGGCCGGGGAGCTGTTTTTT	CASSPGLAAGELFF
TRBJ2-7	TRBD2	TRBV6-6	.	TGTGCCTGTAACCGGGACTACTACGAGCAGTACTTC	CACNRDYYEQYF
TRBJ1-4	.	TRBV28	.	TGTGCCAGCAGCGAGACCTGGGGGGAAAAACTGTTTTTT	CASSETWGEKLFF
TRBJ2-5	TRBD2	TRBV28	.	TGTGCCAGCAGTTTAGGGGGTTCCACCGGGACTAGCGTAGAGACCCAGTACTTC	CASSLGGSTGTSVETQYF